A single sample gave rise to the 2 T cell receptor delta chains below, sequenced in a study of gamma-delta chains in newborns, infants, children. TCRdb reprocessed the reads through CATT. The table lists 10,000 to 12,000 delta-chain clones, approximately 10% of them singletons, with approximately 9% in the top ten. Sequenced material: blood. The receptors were sampled from a child who was a newborn, infant or young child, either healthy, febrile or measles-vaccinated (not recorded which).

This clone rates as medium-sized. This chain joins TRDV2 and TRDJ1; no firm D call. Trimming removed 2 bases at V and 0 bases at J, with 24 bases between. The CDR3 totals 19 residues. Germline V CDR1 and CDR2: GEAIGNYY, EKD. The CDR3 sequence is CACDRLTAVRKGYTDKLIF. DNA for the CDR3: TGTGCCTGTGACAGGTTGACCGCGGTCCGAAAGGGGTACACCGATAAACTCATCTTT.

This clone turned up a few times. At one end the junction does not follow the germline gene, possibly because of a read error. The chain is built from TRDV2 and TRDJ3, with 9 bases fitting TRDD3. The CDR3 is made up of 19 amino acids. CDR1 and CDR2 (germline): GEAIGNYY, EKD. CDR3 DNA sequence: TGTGCCTGTGACACGCTGGGGGATTTCGGATCCTGGGACACCCGACAGACGTTTTTC. Its translation is CACDTLGDFGSWDTRQTFF.